There are many counts of the clone carrying this TCR beta chain. The antigen is unknown. The sample belongs to a study of human T cells and chemical hapten exposure. Whole-study findings and limits: No change in TCRs above 1 in 1000 frequency was produced by DPC sensitization.

The library attached unique molecular identifiers to individual cDNA molecules. In the original analysis: There were a median of approximately 88,000 TCRs per sample, with a range from roughly 20,000 to 700,000. TCRdb re-analysed the RACE reads in MiXCR, keeping a single row per CDR3 protein. The V and J calls follow TCRdb's processing rather than the paper's. Of about 47,000 distinct CDR3 sequences in the sample, nearly 4.5% were seen once. Time point: healthy volunteer bleed at 2 weeks. Total RNA came from unfractionated whole blood. Trimming stripped 1 base from V and 0 bases from J, with 13 bases between. Per germline, CDR1 LGHDT and CDR2 YNNKEL (reference sequence). The CDR3 runs 17 residues.

This clonotype was obtained from a human donor in good health. Some clones in this sample may be carry-over from other donors' samples. The gene calls are TRBV3-1 and TRBJ1-5; D is perhaps TRBD1 (5 bases). Sequenced material: whole blood. CDR3 DNA sequence: TGTGCCAGCAGCCAAGGGATAGGGGCGCGTAGCAATCAGCCCCAGCATTTT. This sequence encodes CASSQGIGARSNQPQHF.